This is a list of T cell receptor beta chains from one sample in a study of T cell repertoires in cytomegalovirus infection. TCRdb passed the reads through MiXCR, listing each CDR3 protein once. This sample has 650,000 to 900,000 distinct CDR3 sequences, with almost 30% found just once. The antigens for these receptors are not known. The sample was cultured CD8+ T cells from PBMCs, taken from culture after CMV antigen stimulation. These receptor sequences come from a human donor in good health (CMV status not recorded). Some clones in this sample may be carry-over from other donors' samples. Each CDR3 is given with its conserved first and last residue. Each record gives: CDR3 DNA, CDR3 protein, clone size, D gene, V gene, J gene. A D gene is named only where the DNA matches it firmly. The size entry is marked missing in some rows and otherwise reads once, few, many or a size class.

TGTGCCAGCAGACCTGACAGGGGGCGACAGGATGAGCAGTTCTTC,CASRPDRGRQDEQFF,NA,TRBD1,TRBV12-3/TRBV12-4,TRBJ2-1
TGTGCCAGCAGCTTAGTAGGGCAAGGTTACAATCAGCCCCAGCATTTT,CASSLVGQGYNQPQHF,many,NA,TRBV7-9,TRBJ1-5
TGTGCCAGCAGCTTACTTCAGATCTATGGCTACACCTTC,CASSLLQIYGYTF,NA,NA,TRBV7-2,TRBJ1-2
TGTGCCAGCAGTTACCCGCCGGACAGGTCTTACTATGGCTACACCTTC,CASSYPPDRSYYGYTF,few,TRBD1,TRBV6-2/TRBV6-3,TRBJ1-2
TGTGCCAGCAGCTTATATTCCGGCCGGGACACTGAAGCTTTCTTT,CASSLYSGRDTEAFF,few,NA,TRBV7-9,TRBJ1-1
TGCGCCAGCAGCCAAGTCGGAGGGCCTCAGCCCCAGCATTTT,CASSQVGGPQPQHF,NA,NA,TRBV4-1,TRBJ1-5
TGTGCCAGCAGCACGCCGAGCAACAGGGGGCTTGACACCGGGGAGCTGTTTTTT,CASSTPSNRGLDTGELFF,many,TRBD1,TRBV7-6,TRBJ2-2
TGTGCCATCGACAGGGGGCTGTTTGGCTACACCTTC,CAIDRGLFGYTF,NA,TRBD1,TRBV7-6,TRBJ1-2
TGTGCCAGCAGCTTATATAGGCCGAACCGTGGTCAGACCCAGTACTTC,CASSLYRPNRGQTQYF,many,NA,TRBV7-8,TRBJ2-5
TGTGCCAGCAGTCCCGGGACAGTCTTAGAGGGCTACACCTTC,CASSPGTVLEGYTF,few,TRBD1,TRBV27,TRBJ1-2
TGTGCCAGCAGTTTTCTCGGGATTGCCGCAGATACGCAGTATTTT,CASSFLGIAADTQYF,few,NA,TRBV12-3/TRBV12-4,TRBJ2-3
TGTGCCAGCCCCGATAGGGGGGGAGAGAGCTCCTATAATTCACCCCTCCACTTT,CASPDRGGESSYNSPLHF,few,NA,TRBV11-3,TRBJ1-6
TGTGCCAGCAGCCCGGCGACAGGGCCTTCCTACAATGAGCAGTTCTTC,CASSPATGPSYNEQFF,NA,TRBD1,TRBV5-4,TRBJ2-1
TGTGCCAGCAGCCCTTCGGACAGGGGCTCCTACAATGAGCAGTTCTTC,CASSPSDRGSYNEQFF,few,TRBD1,TRBV7-9,TRBJ2-1
TGCAGTGCTCGTCTTCGGGGGGCGATCTATGGCTACACCTTC,CSARLRGAIYGYTF,NA,NA,TRBV20-1,TRBJ1-2
TGTGCCAGCAGCTTCGGTAGCGGGGGGGCGCACGAGCAGTACTTC,CASSFGSGGAHEQYF,many,TRBD2,TRBV7-2,TRBJ2-7
TGTGCCAGCACCGATCGGGGGGCCGAAGAGACCCAGTACTTC,CASTDRGAEETQYF,NA,NA,TRBV7-2,TRBJ2-5
TGTGCCAGCAGCTCAGGGGTAAACACCATATATTTT,CASSSGVNTIYF,NA,NA,TRBV7-9,TRBJ1-3
TGTGCCAGCAGTCCGCAATCCCGGGGTACTGCCTATGGCTACACCTTC,CASSPQSRGTAYGYTF,few,NA,TRBV28,TRBJ1-2
TGTGCCAGCAGCTTTTTCGAGCCAGGGCACACTGAAGCTTTCTTT,CASSFFEPGHTEAFF,NA,NA,TRBV7-9,TRBJ1-1
TGTGCCAGCAGTGACCTAGCGGGGGTGCTTACAGATACGCAGTATTTT,CASSDLAGVLTDTQYF,NA,TRBD2,TRBV6-2/TRBV6-3,TRBJ2-3
TGTGCCAGCAGCTTAAAAGGACAGGGGAGGGAGACCCAGTACTTC,CASSLKGQGRETQYF,few,TRBD1,TRBV7-8,TRBJ2-5
TGTGCCAGCAGTTACTCCCTAACAGGGGGCGATGGCTACACCTTC,CASSYSLTGGDGYTF,NA,TRBD1,TRBV6-5,TRBJ1-2
TGTGCCAGCAGTTTAGACGGCCCCTACGAGCAGTACTTC,CASSLDGPYEQYF,NA,NA,TRBV12-3/TRBV12-4,TRBJ2-7
TGTGCCAGCAGCAAGGGGATGGACAGCCAAGAGACCCAGTACTTC,CASSKGMDSQETQYF,NA,NA,TRBV9,TRBJ2-5
TGTGCCAGCAGCTCCCATGTAGATACGCAGTATTTT,CASSSHVDTQYF,once,NA,TRBV5-6,TRBJ2-3
TGTGCCAGTAGTACCAGCGGGACACCGTCCTACGAGCAGTACTTC,CASSTSGTPSYEQYF,NA,NA,TRBV19,TRBJ2-7
TGCGCCAGCAGCCAAGAGGTCCCTAGCGTAGGCACAGATACGCAGTATTTT,CASSQEVPSVGTDTQYF,NA,NA,TRBV4-3,TRBJ2-3
TGTGCCAGCAGTGAATCCGGACCTCGGGCACCCCTCCACTTT,CASSESGPRAPLHF,NA,NA,TRBV25-1,TRBJ1-6
TGTGCCAGCAGTGCGGGTGGTTCCTACAATGAGCAGTTCTTC,CASSAGGSYNEQFF,few,NA,TRBV5-6,TRBJ2-1
TGTGCCAGCAGTCTCGGAAAGGGAGGAAACACCATATATTTT,CASSLGKGGNTIYF,many,NA,TRBV12-3/TRBV12-4,TRBJ1-3
TGTGCCAGCAGCCCCGCGGGGGAAGCCGGGGAGCTGTTTTTT,CASSPAGEAGELFF,few,TRBD2,TRBV6-6,TRBJ2-2
TGTGCCAGCAGCTTAGTAGGACAGGAATACGAGCAGTACTTC,CASSLVGQEYEQYF,NA,TRBD1,TRBV7-9,TRBJ2-7
TGTGCCAGCAGGACCCGGGACAGGGGCACAGATACGCAGTATTTT,CASRTRDRGTDTQYF,NA,TRBD1,TRBV12-3/TRBV12-4,TRBJ2-3
TGTGCCAGCACCCGCCCGGGACCGATGAACACCGGGGAGCTGTTTTTT,CASTRPGPMNTGELFF,NA,NA,TRBV12-3/TRBV12-4,TRBJ2-2
TGTGCCAGCAGCACCCAATCGAGGGCGAAGTATGGCTACACCTTC,CASSTQSRAKYGYTF,NA,NA,TRBV7-9,TRBJ1-2
TGTGCCATCAGTGAGCAGGGTAACTATGGCTACACCTTC,CAISEQGNYGYTF,NA,NA,TRBV10-3,TRBJ1-2